This TCR beta chain was obtained from a study of cytomegalovirus exposure and HLA in healthy donors. PCR amplification relied on 60 Vbeta primers (plus 13 Jbeta primers). Sequencing was performed with immunoSEQ multiplex PCR; in TCRdb, only in-frame clones are kept and a portion is missing. The sample carries about 300,000 clones, about nine tenths recorded once. This CDR3 has 11 residues. Germline V gene sequence: CDR1 MDHEN, CDR2 SYDVKM. The TCR comes from a man aged 40-50 years in good health and CMV-seropositive. The V gene is TRBV28, the J gene TRBJ2-7, with TRBD2 matching 7 bases. Sequencing used PBMCs. CDR3 sequence: CAAAREWEQYF. The CDR3 DNA reads as TGTGCAGCAGCGCGGGAGTGGGAGCAGTACTTC.